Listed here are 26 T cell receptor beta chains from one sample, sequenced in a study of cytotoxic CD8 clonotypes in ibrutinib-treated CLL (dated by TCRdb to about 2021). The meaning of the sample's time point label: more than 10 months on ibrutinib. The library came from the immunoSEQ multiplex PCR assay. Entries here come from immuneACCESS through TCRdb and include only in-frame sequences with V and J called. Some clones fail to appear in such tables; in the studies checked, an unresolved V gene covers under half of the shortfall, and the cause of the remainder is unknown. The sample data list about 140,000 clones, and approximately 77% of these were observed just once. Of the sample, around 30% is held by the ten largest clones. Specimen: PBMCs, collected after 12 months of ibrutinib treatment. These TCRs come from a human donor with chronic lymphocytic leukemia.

The CDR3 DNA reads TGTGCCAGCAGCGCACAGGAGACCCAGTACTTC. The encoded protein is CASSAQETQYF. This chain joins TRBV7-9 and TRBJ2-5, with D unclear. V shed 5 bases and J shed 5 bases, with 6 bases lying between them. The CDR3 is 11 residues long. The germline V gene encodes CDR1 SEHNR and CDR2 FQNEAQ (reference sequence).

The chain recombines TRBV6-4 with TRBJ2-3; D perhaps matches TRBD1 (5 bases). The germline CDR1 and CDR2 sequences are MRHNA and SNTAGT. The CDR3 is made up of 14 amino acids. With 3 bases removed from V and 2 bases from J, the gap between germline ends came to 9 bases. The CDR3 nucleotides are TGTGCCAGCAGTGAAGGGGCGGACACAGATACGCAGTATTTT. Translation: CASSEGADTDTQYF.

The DNA of the CDR3 is TGCGCCAGCAGCTTGATGTCTAGCGGCATCTACAATGAGCAGTTCTTC. It yields the protein CASSLMSSGIYNEQFF. V and J are TRBV5-1 and TRBJ2-1, with TRBD2 matching 7 bases. Looked up from germline, CDR1 is SGHRS and CDR2 is YFSETQ. The V gene end was trimmed by 1 base and the J gene end by 3 bases; junction bases not matched to a gene: 7. The length of the CDR3 is 16 residues.

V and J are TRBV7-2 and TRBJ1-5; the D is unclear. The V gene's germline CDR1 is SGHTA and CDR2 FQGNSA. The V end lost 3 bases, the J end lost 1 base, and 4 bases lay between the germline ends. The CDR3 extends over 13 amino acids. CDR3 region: CASSFSSNQPQHF. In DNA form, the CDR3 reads TGTGCCAGCAGCTTTTCCAGCAATCAGCCCCAGCATTTT.

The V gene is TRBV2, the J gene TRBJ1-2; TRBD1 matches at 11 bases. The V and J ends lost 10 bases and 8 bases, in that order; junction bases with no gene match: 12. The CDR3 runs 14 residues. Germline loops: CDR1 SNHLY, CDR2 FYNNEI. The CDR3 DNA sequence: TGTGCCATCGACCGGACAGGGGGCGGAGGAGGCTACACCTTC. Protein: CAIDRTGGGGGYTF.

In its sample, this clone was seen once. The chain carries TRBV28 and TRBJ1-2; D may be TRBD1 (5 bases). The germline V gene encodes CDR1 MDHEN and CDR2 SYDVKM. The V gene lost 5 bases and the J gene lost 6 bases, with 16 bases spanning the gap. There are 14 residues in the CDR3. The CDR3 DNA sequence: TGTGCCAGCAGTACCAACCTCGTGGGACATGGCTACACCTTC. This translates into CASSTNLVGHGYTF.

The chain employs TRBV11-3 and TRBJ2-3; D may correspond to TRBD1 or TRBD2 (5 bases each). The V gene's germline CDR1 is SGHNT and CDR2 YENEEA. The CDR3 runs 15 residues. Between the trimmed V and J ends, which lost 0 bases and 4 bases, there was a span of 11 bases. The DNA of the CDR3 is TGTGCCAGCAGCTTAGACCTCAGGGACCCAGATACGCAGTATTTT. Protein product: CASSLDLRDPDTQYF.

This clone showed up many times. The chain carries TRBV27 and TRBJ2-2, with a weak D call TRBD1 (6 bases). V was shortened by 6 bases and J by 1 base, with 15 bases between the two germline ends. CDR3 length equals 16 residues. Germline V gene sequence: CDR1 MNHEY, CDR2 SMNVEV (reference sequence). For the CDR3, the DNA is TGTGCCAGCAGACCCCGACAGGCTAGGAACACCGGGGAGCTGTTTTTT. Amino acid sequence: CASRPRQARNTGELFF.

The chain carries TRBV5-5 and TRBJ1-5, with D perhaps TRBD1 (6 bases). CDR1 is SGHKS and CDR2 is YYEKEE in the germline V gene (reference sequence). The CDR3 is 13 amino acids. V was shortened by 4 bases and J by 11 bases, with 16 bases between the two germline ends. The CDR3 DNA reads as TGTGCCAGCAGCCAGATTACAGGGAATTCCCAGCATTTT. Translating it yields CASSQITGNSQHF. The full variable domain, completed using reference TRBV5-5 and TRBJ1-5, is DAGVTQSPTHLIKTRGQQVTLRCSPISGHKSVSWYQQVLGQGPQFIFQYYEKEERGRGNFPDRFSARQFPNYSSELNVNALLLGDSALYLCASSQITGNSQHFGDGTRLSIL.

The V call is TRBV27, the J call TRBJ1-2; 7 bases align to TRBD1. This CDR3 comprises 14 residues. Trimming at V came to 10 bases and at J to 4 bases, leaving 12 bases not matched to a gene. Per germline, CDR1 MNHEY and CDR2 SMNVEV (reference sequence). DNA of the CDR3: TGTGCCACCCGACAGGGAGGAGGGGGCTATGGCTACACCTTC. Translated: CATRQGGGGYGYTF.

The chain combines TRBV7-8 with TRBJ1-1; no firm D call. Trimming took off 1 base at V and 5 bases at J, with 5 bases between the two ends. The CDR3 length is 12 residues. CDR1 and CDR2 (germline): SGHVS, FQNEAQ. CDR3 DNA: TGTGCCAGCAGCTTAGGGTCGACTGAAGCTTTCTTT. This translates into CASSLGSTEAFF.

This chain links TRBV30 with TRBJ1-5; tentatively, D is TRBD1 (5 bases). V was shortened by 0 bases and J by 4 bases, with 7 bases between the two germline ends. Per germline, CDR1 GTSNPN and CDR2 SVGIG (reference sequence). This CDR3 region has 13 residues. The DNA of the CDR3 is TGTGCCTGGAGTGTACAGGAAAATCAGCCCCAGCATTTT. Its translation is CAWSVQENQPQHF.

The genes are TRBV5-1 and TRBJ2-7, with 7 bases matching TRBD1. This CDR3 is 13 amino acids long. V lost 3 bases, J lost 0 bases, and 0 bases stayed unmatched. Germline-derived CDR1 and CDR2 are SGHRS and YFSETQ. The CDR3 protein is CASSSGGSYEQYF. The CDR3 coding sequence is TGCGCCAGCAGCTCAGGGGGCTCCTACGAGCAGTACTTC.

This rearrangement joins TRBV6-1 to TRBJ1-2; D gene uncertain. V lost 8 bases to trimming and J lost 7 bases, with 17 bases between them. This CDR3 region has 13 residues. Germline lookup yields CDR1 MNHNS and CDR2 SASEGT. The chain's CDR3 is CASWRASGVGYTF. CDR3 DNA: TGTGCCAGCTGGAGGGCCTCTGGGGTTGGCTACACCTTC.

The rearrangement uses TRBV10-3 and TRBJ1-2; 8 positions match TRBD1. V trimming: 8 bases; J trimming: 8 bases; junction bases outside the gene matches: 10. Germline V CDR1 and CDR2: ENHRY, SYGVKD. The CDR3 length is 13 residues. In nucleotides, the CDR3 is TGTGCCATCGCAGGACAGGGAGGGAGAGGCTACACCTTC. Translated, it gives CAIAGQGGRGYTF.

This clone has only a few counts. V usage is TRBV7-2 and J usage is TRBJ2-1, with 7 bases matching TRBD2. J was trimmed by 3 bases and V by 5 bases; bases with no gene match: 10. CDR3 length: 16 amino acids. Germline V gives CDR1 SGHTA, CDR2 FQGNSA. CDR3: CASSASAGAVYNEQFF. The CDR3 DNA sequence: TGTGCCAGCAGCGCGAGCGCGGGAGCGGTCTACAATGAGCAGTTCTTC.

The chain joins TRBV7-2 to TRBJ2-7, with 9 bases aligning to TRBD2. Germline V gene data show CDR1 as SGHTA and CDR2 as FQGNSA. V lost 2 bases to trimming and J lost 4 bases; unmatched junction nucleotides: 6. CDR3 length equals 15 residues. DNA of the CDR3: TGTGCCAGCAGCTTACTTTCTAGCGGGAAATACGAGCAGTACTTC. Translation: CASSLLSSGKYEQYF.

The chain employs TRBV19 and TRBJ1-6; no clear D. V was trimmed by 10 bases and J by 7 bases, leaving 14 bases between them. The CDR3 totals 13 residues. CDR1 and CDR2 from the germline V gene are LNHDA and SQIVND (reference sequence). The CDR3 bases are TGTGCCACTTCGATAAAAGGGAATTCACCCCTCCACTTT. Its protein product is CATSIKGNSPLHF.

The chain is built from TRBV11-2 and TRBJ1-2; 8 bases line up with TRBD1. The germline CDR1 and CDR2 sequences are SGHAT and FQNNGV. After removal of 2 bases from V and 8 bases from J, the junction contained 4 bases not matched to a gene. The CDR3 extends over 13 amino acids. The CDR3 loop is CASSLSTGVGYTF. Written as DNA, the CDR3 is TGTGCCAGCAGCTTATCGACAGGGGTAGGCTACACCTTC.

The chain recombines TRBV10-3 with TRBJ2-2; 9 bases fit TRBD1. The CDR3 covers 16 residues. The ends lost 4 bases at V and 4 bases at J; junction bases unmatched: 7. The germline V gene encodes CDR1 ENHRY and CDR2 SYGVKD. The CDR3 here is CAISVPGQGVTGELFF. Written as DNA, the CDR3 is TGTGCCATCAGTGTCCCGGGACAGGGAGTCACCGGGGAGCTGTTTTTT.

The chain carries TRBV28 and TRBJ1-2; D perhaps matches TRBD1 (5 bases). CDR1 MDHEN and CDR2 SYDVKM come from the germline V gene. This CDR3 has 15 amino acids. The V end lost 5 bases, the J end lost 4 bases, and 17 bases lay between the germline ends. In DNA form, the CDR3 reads TGTGCCAGCAGTCCTCCGGGGGGGTTTAGCTATGGCTACACCTTC. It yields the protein CASSPPGGFSYGYTF.

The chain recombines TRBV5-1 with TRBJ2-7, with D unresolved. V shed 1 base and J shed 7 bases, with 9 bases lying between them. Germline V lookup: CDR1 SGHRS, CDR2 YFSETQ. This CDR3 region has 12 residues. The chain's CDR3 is CASSLPAGEQYF. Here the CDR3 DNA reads TGCGCCAGCAGCTTGCCGGCCGGAGAGCAGTACTTC.

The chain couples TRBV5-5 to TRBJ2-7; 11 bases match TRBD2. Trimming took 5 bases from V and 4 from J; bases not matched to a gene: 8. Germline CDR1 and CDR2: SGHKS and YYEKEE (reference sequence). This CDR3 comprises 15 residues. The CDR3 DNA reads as TGTGCCAGCAGAGGGGGACTAGCGGATTATTACGAGCAGTACTTC. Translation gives CASRGGLADYYEQYF.

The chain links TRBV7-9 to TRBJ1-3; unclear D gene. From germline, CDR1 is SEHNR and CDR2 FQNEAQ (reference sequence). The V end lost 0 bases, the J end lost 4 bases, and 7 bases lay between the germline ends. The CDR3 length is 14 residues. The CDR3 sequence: CASSLANLGNTIYF. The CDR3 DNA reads TGTGCCAGCAGCTTAGCGAATTTAGGAAACACCATATATTTT. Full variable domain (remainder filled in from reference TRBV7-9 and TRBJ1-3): DTGVSQNPRHKITKRGQNVTFRCDPISEHNRLYWYRQTLGQGPEFLTYFQNEAQLEKSRLLSDRFSAERPKGSFSTLEIQRTEQGDSAMYLCASSLANLGNTIYFGEGSWLTVV.

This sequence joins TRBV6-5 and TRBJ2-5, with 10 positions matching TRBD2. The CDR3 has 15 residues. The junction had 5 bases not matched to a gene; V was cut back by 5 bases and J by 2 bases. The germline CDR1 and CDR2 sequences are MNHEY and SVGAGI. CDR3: CASSRGTSVQETQYF. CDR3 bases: TGTGCCAGCAGTAGGGGGACTAGCGTTCAAGAGACCCAGTACTTC.

CDR3: CASSLKPLGGNIQYF. CDR3 nucleotides: TGTGCCAGCAGCTTAAAGCCCCTCGGTGGGAACATTCAGTACTTC. V gene TRBV11-3 combines with J gene TRBJ2-4, with D unresolved. The CDR3 is 15 amino acids. Trimming cost V 2 bases and J 7 bases, with 15 bases left between them. Germline V lookup: CDR1 SGHNT, CDR2 YENEEA.